This T cell receptor beta chain was captured by sequencing in a study of blood T cell repertoires in COVID-19. Study-wide background: Collection of acute and convalescent COVID-19 samples took place in the United States, Italy and Spain.

Germline trimming cut 5 bases from V and 6 bases from J; bases unmatched to any gene: 10. CDR1 is MNHEY, CDR2 SVGEGT, per germline. This CDR3 comprises 15 residues. Sequencing was performed with immunoSEQ multiplex PCR; in TCRdb, only in-frame clones are kept and a portion is missing. The sample shows 270,000 or so clones, around 87% of them seen only once. The V call is TRBV6-2 or TRBV6-3, the J call TRBJ1-2, with TRBD1 matching over 9 bases. The source material was peripheral blood. This TCR was recovered from a woman aged 60 to 75 with COVID-19, enrolled during active disease. The CDR3 protein is CASSKTGTGLDGYTF. CDR3 nucleotide sequence: TGTGCCAGCAGTAAAACCGGGACAGGGCTTGATGGCTACACCTTC.